Listed below are T cell receptor beta chains from one sample, sequenced in a study of blood T cell repertoires in COVID-19. Sequencing was performed with immunoSEQ multiplex PCR; in TCRdb, only in-frame clones are kept and a portion is missing. The sample yields 250,000 to 300,000 clones, roughly 88% seen once. Sequences were obtained from PBMCs or T cells enriched from blood (not recorded which). The receptor set was obtained from a woman aged 40 to 50 with acute COVID-19. The CDR3 runs from the conserved cysteine through the conserved F or W. Each record gives: clone size, J gene, V gene, D gene, CDR3 DNA, CDR3 protein. A D gene is named only where the DNA matches it firmly. Only part of the rows carry a size: once, few, many, or a class if the clone is expanded.

. TRBJ2-7 TRBV7-2 . TGTGCCAGCAGCTCATCGCGGCTAGCCTACGAGCAGTACTTC CASSSSRLAYEQYF
. TRBJ1-6 TRBV19 . TGTGCCCGACACAGATCCCTTGGACCCCTCCACTTT CARHRSLGPLHF
. TRBJ2-3 TRBV9 TRBD1 TGTGCCAGCAGTGCAGTCCCGGGACAGGGTGTCGGAGATACGCAGTATTTT CASSAVPGQGVGDTQYF
. TRBJ1-5 TRBV6-5 . TGTGCCAGCATGAGAAGACAGGTAAATCAGCCCCAGCATTTT CASMRRQVNQPQHF
. TRBJ1-2 TRBV27 . TGTGCCAGCAGTTCCAGGGCGGGGTATGGCTACACCTTC CASSSRAGYGYTF
. TRBJ2-5 TRBV6-5 . TGTGCCAGCAGGGGGAGACAGGGAGGCCAAGAGACCCAGTACTTC CASRGRQGGQETQYF
. TRBJ1-4 TRBV19 TRBD1 TGTGCCAGTAGCCCCCCTCTCGGGACAGGGGAAAATGCAACTAATGAAAAACTGTTTTTT CASSPPLGTGENATNEKLFF
. TRBJ2-1 TRBV28 . TGTGCCAGCAGTTTTTTACAGGACATTCAATACAATGAGCAGTTCTTC CASSFLQDIQYNEQFF
. TRBJ1-1 TRBV25-1 TRBD1 TGTGCCAGCAGGGGAACAGGGGGCAACACTGAAGCTTTCTTT CASRGTGGNTEAFF
. TRBJ1-4 TRBV11-3 TRBD1 TGTGCCAGCAGTCGGGACAGCGAAAAACTGTTTTTT CASSRDSEKLFF
. TRBJ1-3 TRBV18 . TGTGCCAGCTCACCTATCGCCATGACAGGTACCTCTGGAAACACCATATATTTT CASSPIAMTGTSGNTIYF
. TRBJ1-1 TRBV7-3 TRBD1 TGTGCCAGCAGCATATCGACAGGGGGAGTCACTGAAGCTTTCTTT CASSISTGGVTEAFF
. TRBJ1-1 TRBV5-1 TRBD1 TGCGCCAGCAGCCCGAACCGCGGACAGGGGGCGAACACTGAAGCTTTCTTT CASSPNRGQGANTEAFF
. TRBJ1-1 TRBV11-3 . TGTGCCAGCAGCTTAGATAAGGCAGGGGCACCGGCTTTCTTT CASSLDKAGAPAFF
. TRBJ1-3 TRBV5-1 TRBD1 TGCGCCAGCAGCTGGGACAGGGTAGCATCTGGAAACACCATATATTTT CASSWDRVASGNTIYF
. TRBJ1-2 TRBV6-5 . TGTGCCAGCAGCAGGGACTTCGCTAACTATGGCTACACCTTC CASSRDFANYGYTF
. TRBJ1-1 TRBV3-1/TRBV3-2 . TGTGCCACGGGAGGGAAGGCTGAAGCTTTCTTT CATGGKAEAFF
. TRBJ2-1 TRBV6-4 TRBD2 TGTGCCAGCAGTAAGGAAGCGGGGGTCTACAATGAGCAGTTCTTC CASSKEAGVYNEQFF
. TRBJ2-7 TRBV5-1 TRBD1 TGCGCCAGCAGCTTGGGGGTGACAGGGGGTGTCCACGAGCAGTACTTC CASSLGVTGGVHEQYF
. TRBJ2-7 TRBV27 TRBD1 TGTGCCAGCAGAAAGGGGGCAGGGGGCATTATCTACGAGCAGTACTTC CASRKGAGGIIYEQYF
. TRBJ2-3 TRBV11-2 TRBD2 TGTGCCAGCAGCCCCCAGAGCGGGGTTACCACAGATACGCAGTATTTT CASSPQSGVTTDTQYF
. TRBJ1-5 TRBV14 . TGTGCCAGCAGCCAAGAAGGAGGGTTCGGCAATCAGCCCCAGCATTTT CASSQEGGFGNQPQHF
. TRBJ2-1 TRBV30 TRBD2 TGTGCCTGGAGGGGCGGGAGTACCTACAATGAGCAGTTCTTC CAWRGGSTYNEQFF
. TRBJ1-5 TRBV7-8 . TGTGCCAGCAGCTTAGGGCGCAATCAGCCCCAGCATTTT CASSLGRNQPQHF
once TRBJ2-7 TRBV11-3 . TGTGCCAGCAGCCGGGACTCCACCTACGAGCAGTACTTC CASSRDSTYEQYF
. TRBJ1-1 TRBV28 . TGTGCCAGCAGCGGCTGGAGGTCAAGACGGACTGAAGCTTTCTTT CASSGWRSRRTEAFF
. TRBJ1-2 TRBV7-2 . TGTGCCAGCAGCTTAGAGCCCCTCGGGGGCTACACCTTC CASSLEPLGGYTF
. TRBJ2-3 TRBV5-4 TRBD2 TGTGCCAGCAGCTTGGGAGCGGGGGTGGGCACAGATACGCAGTATTTT CASSLGAGVGTDTQYF
. TRBJ1-2 TRBV18 TRBD1 TGTGCCAGCTCACCAAGAGACAGGGCCTATGGCTACACCTTC CASSPRDRAYGYTF
. TRBJ1-1 TRBV19 TRBD1 TGTGCCAGTACTTCCGGGACAGGTTCTTGGACTGAAGCTTTCTTT CASTSGTGSWTEAFF
once TRBJ2-3 TRBV7-2 TRBD2 TGTGCCAGCAGCTCGTCCTGGCGGGGGACGACAGATACGCAGTATTTT CASSSSWRGTTDTQYF
. TRBJ2-7 TRBV27 . TGTGCCAGTTCACCGACTGTTTCCTACGAGCAGTACTTC CASSPTVSYEQYF
. TRBJ2-3 TRBV5-1 . TGCGCCAGCAGCTCCGGGACTAGCACAGATACGCAGTATTTT CASSSGTSTDTQYF
. TRBJ1-4 TRBV2 TRBD1 TGTGCCAGCAGAGAGGGACAGGGGAAGCGGAAACTGTTTTTT CASREGQGKRKLFF
. TRBJ2-1 TRBV18 . TGTGCCAGCTCACCACTGACAGATTACAATGAGCAGTTCTTC CASSPLTDYNEQFF
. TRBJ1-1 TRBV7-9 . TGTGCCAGCAGCTTAGCGCCAGGGTCCACTGAAGCTTTCTTT CASSLAPGSTEAFF
. TRBJ1-2 TRBV4-3 . TGCGCCAGCAGCCAAGACCTCAGGGGTAATAACTATGGCTACACCTTC CASSQDLRGNNYGYTF
. TRBJ1-2 TRBV4-1 . TGCGCCAGCAGCCGAGAAAACAGGGATGGCTACACCTTC CASSRENRDGYTF
. TRBJ2-5 TRBV7-9 TRBD2 TGTGCCAGCAGCCGCGGACTAGCTCCTCGGGAGACCCAGTACTTC CASSRGLAPRETQYF
once TRBJ2-1 TRBV7-9 . TGTGCCAGCAGCTCTTCCGGGGGTGAGCAGTTCTTC CASSSSGGEQFF
. TRBJ1-2 TRBV19 TRBD1 TGTGCCAGTTCCGCCGGGACAGGGAACTATGGCTACACCTTC CASSAGTGNYGYTF
. TRBJ2-7 TRBV6-6 TRBD1 TGTGCCAGCAGTGGGGACAGGGAAACGTACGAGCAGTACTTC CASSGDRETYEQYF
. TRBJ1-2 TRBV5-1 TRBD1 TGCGCCAGCAGCTTGGGGACAGGGCAGATTGGCTACACCTTC CASSLGTGQIGYTF
. TRBJ1-2 TRBV30 . TGTGCCTGGAGCCACGGGACTAACTATGGCTACACCTTC CAWSHGTNYGYTF
. TRBJ2-7 TRBV6-5 . TGTGCCACCTGGGGTGTGAGGGCCTACGAGCAGTACTTC CATWGVRAYEQYF
few TRBJ2-1 TRBV28 . TGTGCCAGCAGGAGGGGGGGGCTTTCTGTAGGGCAGTTCTTC CASRRGGLSVGQFF
. TRBJ1-4 TRBV2 . TGTGCCAGCAGTGGGAGACCAACTAATGAAAAACTGTTTTTT CASSGRPTNEKLFF
. TRBJ2-5 TRBV7-8 TRBD2 TGTGCCAGCAGCTTAGAGGGACTAGCGGGGGCCCAAGAGACCCAGTACTTC CASSLEGLAGAQETQYF
. TRBJ1-6 TRBV28 . TGTGCCAGCAGTTTATTGGGCGCTTCGGTTTCACCCCTCCACTTT CASSLLGASVSPLHF
. TRBJ1-2 TRBV30 . TGTGCCTGGGCCCGGGGAGATCGGTATGGCTACACCTTC CAWARGDRYGYTF